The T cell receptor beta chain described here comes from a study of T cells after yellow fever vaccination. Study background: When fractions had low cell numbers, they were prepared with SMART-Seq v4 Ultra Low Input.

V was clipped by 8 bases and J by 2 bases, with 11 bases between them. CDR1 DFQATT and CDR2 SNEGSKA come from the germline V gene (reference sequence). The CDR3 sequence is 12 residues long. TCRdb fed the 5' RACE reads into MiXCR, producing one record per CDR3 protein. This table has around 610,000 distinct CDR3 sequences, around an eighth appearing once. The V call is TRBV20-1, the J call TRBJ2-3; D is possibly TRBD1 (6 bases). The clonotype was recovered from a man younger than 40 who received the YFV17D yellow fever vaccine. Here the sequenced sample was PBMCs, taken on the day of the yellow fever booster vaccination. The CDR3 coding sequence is TGCAGTTCAGGGGCCGTCACAGATACGCAGTATTTT. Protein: CSSGAVTDTQYF.